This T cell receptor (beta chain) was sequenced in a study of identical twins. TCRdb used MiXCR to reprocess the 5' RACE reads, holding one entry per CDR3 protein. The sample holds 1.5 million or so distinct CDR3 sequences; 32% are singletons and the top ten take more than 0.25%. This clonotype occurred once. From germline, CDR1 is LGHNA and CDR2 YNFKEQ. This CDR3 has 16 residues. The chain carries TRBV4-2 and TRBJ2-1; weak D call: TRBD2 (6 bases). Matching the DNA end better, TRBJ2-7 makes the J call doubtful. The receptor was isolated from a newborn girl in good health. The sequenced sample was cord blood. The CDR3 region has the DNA TGTGCCAGCAGCCGCGGGGATCCGAGCTCCTACAATGAGCAGTACTTC. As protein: CASSRGDPSSYNEQYF.